These 17 T cell receptor beta chains were sequenced from one sample in a study of vaccination effects on CD4 cells after COVID-19. Sequencing was performed with immunoSEQ multiplex PCR; in TCRdb, only in-frame clones are kept and a portion is missing. The profile shows tens of thousands of clones, less than 85% of them singletons. Expansion with viral peptide pools was applied to antigen-specific CD4+ T cells by the ViraFEST assay prior to sequencing. Following a roughly 11-day culture, CD4+ T cells were purified. Neither prior SARS-CoV-2 infection nor positive nucleocapsid antibodies were present in the vaccine recipients. These receptors' targets are unknown. Sequencing was performed on CD4+ T cells from PBMCs cultured with HCoV-NL63 spike peptides, taken before COVID-19 vaccination. The source of these receptors is a human donor who received a COVID-19 vaccine.

This chain uses TRBV2 with TRBJ1-2; no clear D. Germline loops: CDR1 SNHLY, CDR2 FYNNEI. This CDR3 is built from 15 residues. Trimming took off 4 bases at V and 2 bases at J, with 14 bases between the two ends. CDR3 in DNA: TGTGCCAGCAGTGGGGCTGGGTTCACCAACTATGGCTACACCTTC. It codes for CASSGAGFTNYGYTF.

The V call is TRBV9, the J call TRBJ1-3, with D possibly being TRBD1 (5 bases). The CDR3 covers 18 residues. Germline-derived CDR1 and CDR2 are SGDLS and YYNGEE. Trimming took off 0 bases at V and 4 bases at J, with 20 bases between the two ends. The CDR3 region is CASSVVAGPSTRGNTIYF. The CDR3 nucleotides are TGTGCCAGCAGCGTAGTAGCGGGGCCCTCAACCCGCGGAAACACCATATATTTT.

The V gene is TRBV5-6, the J gene TRBJ1-3; unclear D gene. The germline V gene has CDR1 SGHDT and CDR2 YYEEEE. The CDR3 sequence is 16 residues long. V was trimmed by 0 bases and J by 0 bases, leaving 10 bases between them. In DNA form, the CDR3 reads TGTGCCAGCAGCTTGGGATTGACGGCCTCTGGAAACACCATATATTTT. The encoded protein is CASSLGLTASGNTIYF.

This chain uses TRBV4-3 with TRBJ1-3, with D unclear. Trimming stripped 0 bases from V and 0 bases from J, with 9 bases between. The CDR3 has 16 amino acids. Germline CDR1 and CDR2: LGHNA and YSLEER. CDR3 sequence: CASSQDRTASGNTIYF. The CDR3 nucleotides are TGCGCCAGCAGCCAAGATAGAACAGCCTCTGGAAACACCATATATTTT.

V usage is TRBV28 and J usage is TRBJ1-5; 7 bases are shared with TRBD1. This CDR3 comprises 15 residues. Trimming took 4 bases from V and 5 from J; bases not matched to a gene: 8. Germline V gene lookup returns CDR1 MDHEN and CDR2 SYDVKM. CDR3 nucleotides: TGTGCCAGCAGTTCGACAGGGACCCTTCATCAGCCCCAGCATTTT. This gives the protein CASSSTGTLHQPQHF.

This chain links TRBV6-6 with TRBJ1-5, with 8 bases matching TRBD1. V dropped 5 bases and J dropped 4; count of bases not matched to a gene: 4. Germline V CDR1 and CDR2: MNHNY, SVGAGI (reference sequence). This CDR3 is 14 amino acids long. The CDR3 loop is CASSGQGGNQPQHF. Written as DNA, the CDR3 is TGTGCCAGCAGTGGACAGGGAGGTAATCAGCCCCAGCATTTT.

The chain links TRBV28 to TRBJ1-5; 8 nucleotides match TRBD1. With 6 bases clipped from V and 4 bases from J, the junction kept 8 bases outside the gene matches. The CDR3 is 15 residues long. The germline V gene encodes CDR1 MDHEN and CDR2 SYDVKM. The CDR3 reads CASRRGTGINQPQHF. CDR3 nucleotides: TGTGCCAGCAGAAGAGGGACAGGTATAAATCAGCCCCAGCATTTT.

The rearrangement joins TRBV4-1 to TRBJ1-4, with a tentative D call TRBD1 (6 bases). Germline lookup yields CDR1 MGHRA and CDR2 YSYEKL. V gave up 1 base and J gave up 5 bases, with 20 bases separating them. The CDR3 runs 18 residues. CDR3 region: CASSQGGFLTGSNEKLFF. The CDR3 bases are TGCGCCAGCAGCCAAGGAGGGTTCTTAACAGGGAGCAATGAAAAACTGTTTTTT.

The rearrangement joins TRBV9 to TRBJ2-2, with D possibly TRBD1 on 6 matching bases. This CDR3 spans 13 amino acids. V lost 9 bases, J lost 1 base, and 10 bases lay in between. The V gene's germline CDR1 is SGDLS and CDR2 YYNGEE. CDR3 nucleotide sequence: TGTGCCACTTCGACAGGGAACACCGGGGAGCTGTTTTTT. This gives the protein CATSTGNTGELFF.

This chain connects TRBV7-2 to TRBJ1-1; D not certain. With 5 bases removed from V and 0 bases from J, the gap between germline ends came to 13 bases. The CDR3 extends over 15 amino acids. Germline V CDR1 and CDR2: SGHTA, FQGNSA. Written as DNA, the CDR3 is TGTGCCAGCAGCAGCGGACGGGAGATGAACACTGAAGCTTTCTTT. Its protein is CASSSGREMNTEAFF.

The CDR3 loop is CASSPSGGANNEQFF. The CDR3 region has the DNA TGTGCCAGTAGTCCGTCGGGGGGGGCCAACAATGAGCAGTTCTTC. V and J are TRBV19 and TRBJ2-1; 8 nucleotides align to TRBD2. The CDR3 sequence is 15 residues long. CDR1 and CDR2 (germline): LNHDA, SQIVND (reference sequence). J gave up 5 bases and V 5 bases, and 8 bases lay outside the gene matches.

The J gene is TRBJ1-2, the V gene TRBV28; D perhaps matches TRBD1 (5 bases). With 3 bases removed from V and 7 bases from J, the gap between germline ends came to 12 bases. This CDR3 has 13 residues. Germline loops: CDR1 MDHEN, CDR2 SYDVKM. Here the CDR3 reads CASSFGGVFGYTF. The CDR3 DNA sequence: TGTGCCAGCAGTTTCGGGGGAGTATTTGGCTACACCTTC.

This clone was detected only once. The rearrangement links TRBV20-1 to TRBJ1-3; D is ambiguous. Between the trimmed V and J ends, which lost 3 bases and 0 bases, there was a span of 12 bases. Germline lookup yields CDR1 DFQATT and CDR2 SNEGSKA (reference sequence). There are 15 residues in the CDR3. The CDR3 is CSASNPQNSGNTIYF. The CDR3 DNA follows: TGCAGTGCTAGTAATCCACAGAACTCTGGAAACACCATATATTTT.

V usage is TRBV5-1 and J usage is TRBJ2-1, with D tentatively TRBD2 (6 bases). V lost 4 bases and J lost 6, with 17 bases in between. Germline V gene data show CDR1 as SGHRS and CDR2 as YFSETQ. The CDR3 is 15 residues long. Written as DNA, the CDR3 is TGCGCCAGCAGCGGGAGACTAGTTTGGGGCAATGAGCAGTTCTTC. As protein: CASSGRLVWGNEQFF.

The chain combines TRBV7-8 with TRBJ2-3, with D uncertain. The V and J ends lost 2 bases and 0 bases respectively, with 18 bases between them. The CDR3 runs to 18 residues. The V gene's germline CDR1 is SGHVS and CDR2 FQNEAQ. Here the CDR3 reads CASSLSRRSPPSTDTQYF. CDR3 nucleotides: TGTGCCAGCAGCTTAAGCCGCCGCAGTCCTCCTAGCACAGATACGCAGTATTTT.

The V and J genes are TRBV24-1 and TRBJ2-4; TRBD2 matches 7 bases. The CDR3 has 17 amino acids. With V trimmed by 4 bases and J by 3 bases, 11 bases remained unmatched. CDR1 is KGHDR, CDR2 SFDVKD, per germline. CDR3 nucleotides: TGTGCCACCAGTGACTCCCGGACTAGGGAGGACAAAAACATTCAGTACTTC. Translation gives CATSDSRTREDKNIQYF.

This chain links TRBV5-1 with TRBJ2-7; TRBD2 is a possible D gene (5 bases). Per the germline V gene, CDR1 is SGHRS and CDR2 is YFSETQ. CDR3 length: 15 amino acids. V was cut by 0 bases and J by 3 bases, with 13 bases left in between. The DNA for the CDR3 is TGCGCCAGCAGCTTGGGGGCGGGCGACCTCTACGAGCAGTACGTC. This sequence encodes CASSLGAGDLYEQYV.